The source of this T cell receptor beta chain is a study of blood T cell repertoires in COVID-19. Study-wide context: Collection of acute and convalescent COVID-19 samples took place in the United States, Italy and Spain.

Sequencing was performed with immunoSEQ multiplex PCR; in TCRdb, only in-frame clones are kept and a portion is missing. Of 290,000 or so clones listed, around 90% are singletons. The CDR3 totals 13 residues. Trimming at V came to 6 bases and at J to 9 bases, leaving 7 bases not matched to a gene. Germline V gene lookup returns CDR1 MDHEN and CDR2 SYDVKM. The V call is TRBV28, the J call TRBJ1-5; 8 bases fit TRBD1. This TCR was sampled from a man aged 65 to 85 with acute or convalescent COVID-19. The source material was peripheral blood. The CDR3 sequence is CASRQTGERPQHF. The DNA for the CDR3 is TGTGCCAGCAGGCAGACAGGGGAAAGGCCCCAGCATTTT.